The text below deals with one T cell receptor (beta chain). As yet, its antigen is unknown. In germline, CDR1 is MGHRA, CDR2 YSYEKL. The V and J ends lost 3 bases and 1 base respectively, with 13 bases between them. The CDR3 contains 16 residues. This entry comes from a study of T cells in Graves' hyperthyroidism and ophthalmopathy. Amplified regions were TCR beta CDR3 sequences from RNA transcripts. HTBI primers drove first-round RT-PCR of the TCR CDR3. TCRdb processed the multiplex PCR reads anew with MiXCR; each CDR3 protein has one entry. The table lists about 610,000 distinct CDR3 sequences, 15% to 20% of them singletons. With duration under 3 months, ophthalmopathy was active: Clinical Activity Score at least 3, NOSPECS at least 4. Overall study results and limits: A model using 13 V-J features told ophthalmopathy apart from stable hyperthyroidism.

The sequenced sample consisted of blood. This chain uses TRBV4-1 with TRBJ2-1; D is unresolved. This TCR derives from a woman aged 40-49 years with Graves' ophthalmopathy. The DNA of the CDR3 is TGCGCCAGCAGCCATGATAGGGCGAGGTCCTACAATGAGCAGTTCTTC. It codes for CASSHDRARSYNEQFF.